These 17 T cell receptor beta chains were all obtained from the same sample, sequenced in a study of OX40 agonist ivuxolimab in advanced cancers. Here immunoSEQ multiplex PCR was the method, and the copy in TCRdb shows in-frame clones only, minus some. The sample has roughly 48,000 clones, around 84% seen once. The sample consisted of CD4+ or CD8+ T cells sorted from blood, taken in a trial of the OX40 agonist ivuxolimab. The receptors here all came from an adult with an advanced solid tumor such as melanoma, head and neck, liver or kidney cancer.

The chain has TRBV5-4 and TRBJ2-5; maybe TRBD1 (5 bases). Germline values: CDR1 SGHNT, CDR2 YYREEE (reference sequence). This CDR3 contains 13 residues. Trimming pared 6 bases from V and 5 bases from J, leaving 14 bases between. The CDR3 here is CASTIKGQETQYF. CDR3 nucleotides: TGTGCCAGCACCATCAAGGGGCAGGAGACCCAGTACTTC.

The CDR3 loop is CASSLIRTGDTEAFF. DNA of the CDR3: TGTGCCAGCTCACTGATTAGGACAGGGGACACTGAAGCTTTCTTT. The chain links TRBV18 to TRBJ1-1, with 9 bases aligning to TRBD1. This CDR3 comprises 15 residues. Germline values: CDR1 KGHSH, CDR2 LQKENI. V dropped 4 bases and J dropped 3; count of bases not matched to a gene: 6.

The rearrangement joins TRBV18 to TRBJ2-5; no definite D call. This CDR3 has 14 residues. Germline V gives CDR1 KGHSH, CDR2 LQKENI. Between the trimmed V and J ends, which lost 0 bases and 1 base, there was a span of 6 bases. The CDR3 sequence: CASSPPSVQETQYF. The CDR3 nucleotides read TGTGCCAGCTCACCACCTTCAGTCCAAGAGACCCAGTACTTC.

V and J are TRBV28 and TRBJ1-5; D gene unclear. V lost 7 bases, J lost 9 bases, and 13 bases lay in between. The CDR3 sequence is 12 residues long. The germline V gene encodes CDR1 MDHEN and CDR2 SYDVKM. CDR3 DNA: TGTGCCAGCACTACAGTAAGCACGCCCCAGCATTTT. Encoded protein: CASTTVSTPQHF. Full variable domain (rest looked up from reference TRBV28 and TRBJ1-5): DVKVTQSSRYLVKRTGEKVFLECVQDMDHENMFWYRQDPGLGLRLIYFSYDVKMKEKGDIPEGYSVSREKKERFSLILESASTNQTSMYLCASTTVSTPQHFGDGTRLSIL.

V is TRBV4-2 and J is TRBJ2-3; D uncertain. CDR1 and CDR2 (germline): LGHNA, YNFKEQ. The CDR3 has 13 amino acids. Trimming removed 5 bases at V and 0 bases at J, with 6 bases between. In nucleotides, the CDR3 is TGTGCCAGCAGCGCCCGGAGCACAGATACGCAGTATTTT. This sequence encodes CASSARSTDTQYF.

This chain connects TRBV10-3 to TRBJ2-6; no definite D call. This CDR3 has 17 amino acids. The germline V gene has CDR1 ENHRY and CDR2 SYGVKD. V was shortened by 3 bases and J by 0 bases, with 12 bases between the two germline ends. CDR3 loop: CAISERPAGSGANVLTF. The CDR3 nucleotides are TGTGCCATCAGTGAAAGGCCGGCCGGCTCTGGGGCCAACGTCCTGACTTTC.

The chain is built from TRBV30 and TRBJ2-5; 7 nucleotides align to TRBD2. Unmatched junction bases numbered 9, after V lost 2 bases and J lost 3 bases. Per germline, CDR1 GTSNPN and CDR2 SVGIG (reference sequence). CDR3 length: 15 residues. CDR3 residues: CAWSNYGGREETQYF. The CDR3 bases are TGTGCCTGGAGTAATTACGGCGGGAGAGAAGAGACCCAGTACTTC.

The chain recombines TRBV28 with TRBJ1-2; D is unresolved. Trimming removed 4 bases at V and 4 bases at J, with 10 bases between. Germline-derived CDR1 and CDR2 are MDHEN and SYDVKM. This CDR3 region has 13 residues. This CDR3 is CASSSVSFYGYTF. The CDR3 DNA sequence: TGTGCCAGCAGTTCGGTCTCTTTCTATGGCTACACCTTC.

The chain couples TRBV30 to TRBJ2-1, with 9 bases that match TRBD2. Germline loops: CDR1 GTSNPN, CDR2 SVGIG (reference sequence). The J segment lost 5 bases and the V segment lost 3 bases, leaving 5 bases of the junction unmatched. This CDR3 comprises 14 residues. The CDR3 nucleotides read TGTGCCTGGAGGGGCGGGAGGGCCGACAATGAGCAGTTCTTC. It is translated as CAWRGGRADNEQFF. Variable domain in full (rest from reference TRBV30 and TRBJ2-1): SQTIHQWPATLVQPVGSPLSLECTVEGTSNPNLYWYRQAAGRGLQLLFYSVGIGQISSEVPQNLSASRPQDRQFILSSKKLLLSDSGFYLCAWRGGRADNEQFFGPGTRLTVL.

The table lists this clone with a few counts. V gene TRBV28 combines with J gene TRBJ1-5; unclear D gene. V lost 2 bases, J lost 4 bases, and 6 bases lay in between. The CDR3 consists of 13 residues. Per the germline V gene, CDR1 is MDHEN and CDR2 is SYDVKM. The CDR3 region is CASSLNTNQPQHF. In nucleotides, the CDR3 is TGTGCCAGCAGTTTAAACACGAATCAGCCCCAGCATTTT.

The chain couples TRBV18 to TRBJ1-1, with 8 bases aligning to TRBD1. J gave up 4 bases and V 3 bases, and 4 bases lay outside the gene matches. Germline V gene data show CDR1 as KGHSH and CDR2 as LQKENI. The CDR3 has 14 amino acids. The CDR3 DNA follows: TGTGCCAGCTCACCGCAGGGGGCGATCACTGAAGCTTTCTTT. Its protein is CASSPQGAITEAFF.

The chain has TRBV19 and TRBJ2-2; weak D call: TRBD2 (6 bases). The length of the CDR3 is 14 residues. V lost 7 bases to trimming and J lost 4 bases, with 13 bases between them. Looked up from germline, CDR1 is LNHDA and CDR2 is SQIVND (reference sequence). CDR3 region: CASTPGGATGELFF. The CDR3 nucleotides read TGTGCCAGTACCCCAGGAGGGGCCACCGGGGAGCTGTTTTTT.

The chain carries TRBV6-6 and TRBJ2-7; the match to TRBD1 covers 8 bases. CDR1 is MNHNY and CDR2 is SVGAGI in the germline V gene (reference sequence). The length of the CDR3 is 15 residues. With V trimmed by 2 bases and J by 5 bases, 8 bases remained unmatched. The CDR3 DNA is TGTGCCAGCAGTTACCCTGGACAGGGTAGAAACGAGCAGTACTTC. Protein product: CASSYPGQGRNEQYF.

The J gene is TRBJ2-5, the V gene TRBV30; 9 bases line up with TRBD1. The CDR3 length is 13 residues. CDR1 is GTSNPN, CDR2 SVGIG, per germline (reference sequence). The J segment lost 6 bases and the V segment lost 0 bases, leaving 2 bases of the junction unmatched. CDR3 residues: CAWSVDRGKTQYF. DNA of the CDR3: TGTGCCTGGAGTGTAGACAGGGGGAAGACCCAGTACTTC.

This chain links TRBV19 with TRBJ2-1; no firm D call. Trimming took 1 base from V and 4 from J, leaving 14 bases between them. Germline values: CDR1 LNHDA, CDR2 SQIVND (reference sequence). The CDR3 is made up of 16 amino acids. CDR3 in amino acids: CASSIGSGSGYNEQFF. The CDR3 nucleotides are TGTGCCAGTAGTATAGGTTCAGGTTCAGGATACAATGAGCAGTTCTTC.

The gene calls are TRBV6-5 and TRBJ1-2; no clear D. The CDR3 contains 12 residues. The germline gives CDR1 MNHEY, CDR2 SVGAGI. V was pared by 4 bases and J by 13 bases, with 16 bases between. The chain's CDR3 is CASSWPGGLCTF. The CDR3 DNA sequence: TGTGCCAGCAGTTGGCCAGGAGGCTTATGCACCTTC.

The chain uses TRBV19 and TRBJ2-7; D is possibly TRBD1 or TRBD2 (5 bases each). V dropped 5 bases and J dropped 3 bases, with 17 bases sitting between them. Germline loops: CDR1 LNHDA, CDR2 SQIVND (reference sequence). The CDR3 runs to 15 residues. CDR3 sequence reads: CASSLSSGRNYEQYF. CDR3 bases: TGTGCCAGTAGTCTTTCCTCGGGACGTAACTACGAGCAGTACTTC.